Listed here is a single T cell receptor (beta chain). V dropped 2 bases and J dropped 0; count of bases not matched to a gene: 10. The germline gives CDR1 SGHTA, CDR2 FQGNSA. This CDR3 contains 17 residues. These data are taken from a study of T cell responses to AZD1222 COVID-19 vaccine. The method was immunoSEQ multiplex PCR; TCRdb's version includes in-frame clones alone and lacks a portion of them. The sample holds about 140,000 clones, roughly 90% seen once. Sequenced here: peripheral blood, sampled on day 0 of AZD1222 vaccination. V gene TRBV7-2 combines with J gene TRBJ2-7, with 7 bases lining up with TRBD1. This sequence originates from an adult in good health. The CDR3 nucleotides read TGTGCCAGCAGCTTAAAATCCAGTGGACAGGCCTCCTACGAGCAGTACTTC. Translated: CASSLKSSGQASYEQYF.